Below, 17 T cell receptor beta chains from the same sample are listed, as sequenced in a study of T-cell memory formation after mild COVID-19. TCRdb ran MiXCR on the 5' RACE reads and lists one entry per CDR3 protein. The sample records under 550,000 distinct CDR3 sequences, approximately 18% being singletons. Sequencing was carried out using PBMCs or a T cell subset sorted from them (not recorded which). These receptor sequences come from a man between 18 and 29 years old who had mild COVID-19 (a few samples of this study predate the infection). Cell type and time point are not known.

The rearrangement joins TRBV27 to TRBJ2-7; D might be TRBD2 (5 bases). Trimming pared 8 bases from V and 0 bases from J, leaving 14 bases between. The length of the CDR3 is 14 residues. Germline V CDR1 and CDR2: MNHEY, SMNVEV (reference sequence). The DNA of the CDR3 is TGTGCCAGCGCCCCGGCGGGCAGCTCCTACGAGCAGTACGTC. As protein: CASAPAGSSYEQYV.

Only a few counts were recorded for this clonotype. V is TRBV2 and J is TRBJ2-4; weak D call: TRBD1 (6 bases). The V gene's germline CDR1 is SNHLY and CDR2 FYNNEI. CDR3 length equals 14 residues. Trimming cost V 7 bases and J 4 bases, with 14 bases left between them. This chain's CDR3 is CASKESGQKNIQYF. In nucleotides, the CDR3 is TGTGCCAGCAAGGAGTCGGGACAAAAAAACATTCAGTACTTC.

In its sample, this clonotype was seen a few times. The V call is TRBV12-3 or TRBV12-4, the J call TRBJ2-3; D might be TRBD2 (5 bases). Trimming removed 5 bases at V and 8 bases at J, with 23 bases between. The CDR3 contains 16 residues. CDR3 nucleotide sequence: TGTGCCAGCAGTCCTACGGGTAGCGCCGGGCACCGTACGCAGTATTTT. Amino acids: CASSPTGSAGHRTQYF.

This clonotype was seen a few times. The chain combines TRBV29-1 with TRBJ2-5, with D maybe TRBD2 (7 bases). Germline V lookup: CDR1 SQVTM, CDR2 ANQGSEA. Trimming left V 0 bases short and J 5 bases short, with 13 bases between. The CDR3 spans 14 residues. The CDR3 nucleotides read TGCAGCGTTGAAGATCGCGGGGGCGGGGAGACCCAGTACTTC. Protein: CSVEDRGGGETQYF.

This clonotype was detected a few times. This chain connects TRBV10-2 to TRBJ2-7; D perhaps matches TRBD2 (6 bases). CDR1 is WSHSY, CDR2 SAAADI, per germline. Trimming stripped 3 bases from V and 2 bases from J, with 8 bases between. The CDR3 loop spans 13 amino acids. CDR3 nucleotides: TGCGCCAGCAGTGACGGGAGCACCTACGAGCAGTACTTC. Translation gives CASSDGSTYEQYF.

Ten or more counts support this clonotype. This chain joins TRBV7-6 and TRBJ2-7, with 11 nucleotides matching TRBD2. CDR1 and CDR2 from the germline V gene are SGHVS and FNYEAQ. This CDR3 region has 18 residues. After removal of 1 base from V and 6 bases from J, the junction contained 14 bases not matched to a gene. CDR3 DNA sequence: TGTGCCAGCAGCTTAGATGCTAGCGGGGGGCGCTTCCCTCTCGAGCAGTACGTC. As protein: CASSLDASGGRFPLEQYV.

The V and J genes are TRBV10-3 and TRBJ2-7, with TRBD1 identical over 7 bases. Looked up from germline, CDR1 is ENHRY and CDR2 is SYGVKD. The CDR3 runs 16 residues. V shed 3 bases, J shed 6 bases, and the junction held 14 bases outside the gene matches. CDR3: CAISELTGIGAGEQYF. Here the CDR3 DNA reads TGTGCCATCAGTGAACTGACAGGGATCGGGGCGGGCGAGCAGTACTTC.

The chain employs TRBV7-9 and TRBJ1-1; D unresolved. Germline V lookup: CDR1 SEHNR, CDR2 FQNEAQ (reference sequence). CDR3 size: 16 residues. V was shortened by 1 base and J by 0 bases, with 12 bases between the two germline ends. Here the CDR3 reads CASSLVGSPLNTEAFF. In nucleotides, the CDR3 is TGTGCCAGCAGCTTAGTCGGGTCGCCCTTGAACACTGAAGCTTTCTTT. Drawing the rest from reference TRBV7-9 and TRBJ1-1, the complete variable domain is DTGVSQNPRHKITKRGQNVTFRCDPISEHNRLYWYRQTLGQGPEFLTYFQNEAQLEKSRLLSDRFSAERPKGSFSTLEIQRTEQGDSAMYLCASSLVGSPLNTEAFFGQGTRLTVV.

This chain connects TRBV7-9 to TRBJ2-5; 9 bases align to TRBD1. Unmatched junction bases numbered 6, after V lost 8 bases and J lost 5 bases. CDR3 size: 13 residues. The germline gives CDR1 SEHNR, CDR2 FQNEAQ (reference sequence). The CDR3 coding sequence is TGTGCCAGCGGGGGACAGGGAGACGAGACCCAGTACTTC. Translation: CASGGQGDETQYF.

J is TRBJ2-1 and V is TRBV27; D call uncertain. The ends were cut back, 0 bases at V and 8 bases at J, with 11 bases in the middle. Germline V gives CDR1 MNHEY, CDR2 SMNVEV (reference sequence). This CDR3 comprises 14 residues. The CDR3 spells CASSLSLGWYEQFF. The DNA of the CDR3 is TGTGCCAGCAGTTTATCATTGGGGTGGTATGAGCAGTTCTTC.

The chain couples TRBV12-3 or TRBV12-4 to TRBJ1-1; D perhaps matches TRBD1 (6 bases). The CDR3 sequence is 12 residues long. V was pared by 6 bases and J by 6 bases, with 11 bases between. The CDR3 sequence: CASRPQGSEAFF. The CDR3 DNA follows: TGTGCCAGCAGGCCCCAGGGGTCTGAAGCTTTCTTT.

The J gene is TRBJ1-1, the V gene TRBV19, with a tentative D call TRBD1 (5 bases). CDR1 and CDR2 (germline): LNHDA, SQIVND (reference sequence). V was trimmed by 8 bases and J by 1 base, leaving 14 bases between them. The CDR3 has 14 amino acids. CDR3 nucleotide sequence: TGTGCCAGTCGACCCTGGGACGGGAACACTGAAGCTTTCTTT. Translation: CASRPWDGNTEAFF.

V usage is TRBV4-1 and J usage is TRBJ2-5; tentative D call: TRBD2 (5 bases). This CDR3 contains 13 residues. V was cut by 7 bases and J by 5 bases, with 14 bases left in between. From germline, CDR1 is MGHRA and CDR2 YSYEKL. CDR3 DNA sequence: TGCGCCAGCAAGTCTGGGAGAGGGGAGACCCAGTACTTC. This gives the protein CASKSGRGETQYF.

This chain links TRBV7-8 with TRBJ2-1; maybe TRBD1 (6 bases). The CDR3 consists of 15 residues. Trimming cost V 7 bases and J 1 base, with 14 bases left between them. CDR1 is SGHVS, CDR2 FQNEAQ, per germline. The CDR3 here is CASTISGQSYNEQFF. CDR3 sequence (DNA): TGTGCCAGCACCATTTCCGGACAGTCCTACAATGAGCAGTTCTTC.

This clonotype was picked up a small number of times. CDR3 nucleotide sequence: TGTGCCAGCAGCTCTCAATTCCCAGCTAACTATGGCTACACCTTC. Its translation: CASSSQFPANYGYTF. The gene calls are TRBV5-5 and TRBJ1-2, with D uncertain. There are 15 residues in the CDR3. The germline V gene has CDR1 SGHKS and CDR2 YYEKEE (reference sequence). Trimming pared 3 bases from V and 0 bases from J, leaving 12 bases between.

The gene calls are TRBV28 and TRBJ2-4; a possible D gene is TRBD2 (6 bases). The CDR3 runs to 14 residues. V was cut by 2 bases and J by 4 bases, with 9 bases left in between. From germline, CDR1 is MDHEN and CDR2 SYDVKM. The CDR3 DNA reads TGTGCCAGCAGTTTAGGAGGGAGTAAAAACATTCAGTACTTC. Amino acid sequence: CASSLGGSKNIQYF.

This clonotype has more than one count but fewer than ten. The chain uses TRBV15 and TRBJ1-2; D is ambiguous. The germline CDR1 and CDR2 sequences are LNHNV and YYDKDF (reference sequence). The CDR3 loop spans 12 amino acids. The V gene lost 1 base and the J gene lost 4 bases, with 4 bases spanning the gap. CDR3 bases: TGTGCCACCAGCAGAGGATTCTATGGCTACACCTTC. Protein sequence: CATSRGFYGYTF.